This TCR beta chain stems from a study of CD8 T cells in ankylosing spondylitis. Study-wide results and limits: Matched synovial fluid from ankylosing spondylitis patients was reported to be enriched for disease-linked clones.

The germline V gene encodes CDR1 SGHRS and CDR2 YFSETQ. The CDR3 is 15 amino acids. With 3 bases clipped from V and 5 bases from J, the junction kept 10 bases outside the gene matches. At least ten counts were recorded for this clonotype. Its antigen is not known. By quantitative 5'-RACE with molecular barcodes, the TCR beta libraries were made. TCRdb ran MiXCR on the 5' RACE reads and lists one entry per CDR3 protein. The sample records 250,000 to 400,000 distinct CDR3 sequences, more than 9% being singletons. This receptor was taken from a female donor with ankylosing spondylitis or in good health (not recorded which). The sequencing sample was made of blood, either unsorted or a sorted T cell fraction (not recorded which). The chain has TRBV5-1 and TRBJ1-1; 7 bases line up with TRBD1. This CDR3 reads CASSSYRGAGTEAFF. CDR3 DNA sequence: TGCGCCAGCAGCTCGTACAGGGGCGCCGGGACTGAAGCTTTCTTT.